The 17 T cell receptor beta chains given below trace back to one sample, sequenced in a study of blood T cell repertoires in COVID-19. Profiled with immunoSEQ multiplex PCR; TCRdb holds only in-frame clones, not every one. Among 65,000 to 75,000 clones listed, about nine tenths were seen once. Sequenced input: peripheral blood. The receptors here all came from a woman of 80 years or more with active or convalescent COVID-19.

This clone was recorded a few times. The rearrangement joins TRBV9 to TRBJ1-4, with 8 bases aligning to TRBD1. CDR1 and CDR2 from the germline V gene are SGDLS and YYNGEE. With V trimmed by 3 bases and J by 4 bases, 5 bases remained unmatched. CDR3 length equals 15 residues. The CDR3 is CASSGGTGLNEKLFF. The CDR3 DNA reads TGTGCCAGCAGCGGAGGGACAGGACTTAATGAAAAACTGTTTTTT.

The V call is TRBV5-6, the J call TRBJ1-5; D gene uncertain. V gave up 3 bases and J gave up 5 bases, with 9 bases separating them. The CDR3 runs to 13 residues. The germline gives CDR1 SGHDT, CDR2 YYEEEE. DNA for the CDR3: TGTGCCAGCAGCTATTCCCCGGATCAGCCCCAGCATTTT. The encoded protein is CASSYSPDQPQHF.

The V call is TRBV2, the J call TRBJ2-3, with a weak D call TRBD2 (5 bases). Trimming took 4 bases from V and 1 from J, leaving 12 bases between them. Germline lookup yields CDR1 SNHLY and CDR2 FYNNEI. The CDR3 spans 15 residues. This chain's CDR3 is CASSGTARGTDTQYF. DNA of the CDR3: TGTGCCAGCAGTGGGACTGCTAGGGGCACAGATACGCAGTATTTT.

CDR3: CASSMSSYNEQFF. CDR3 DNA: TGCGCCAGCAGTATGAGCTCCTACAATGAGCAGTTCTTC. This chain links TRBV10-1 with TRBJ2-1; D not certain. With 5 bases removed from V and 0 bases from J, the gap between germline ends came to 5 bases. The CDR3 contains 13 residues. Germline CDR1 reads WNHNN; CDR2 reads SYGVQD (reference sequence).

The chain recombines TRBV4-1 with TRBJ1-2; 7 bases match TRBD1. J lost 4 bases, V lost 3 bases, and 5 bases had no gene match. The CDR3 loop spans 14 amino acids. The germline CDR1 and CDR2 sequences are MGHRA and YSYEKL. The CDR3 region is CASSHTGTVYGYTF. CDR3 in DNA: TGCGCCAGCAGCCATACCGGGACAGTCTATGGCTACACCTTC.

This rearrangement joins TRBV4-3 to TRBJ2-3, with a possible D match to TRBD2 (5 bases). The V gene's germline CDR1 is LGHNA and CDR2 YSLEER. The V end was cut by 4 bases, the J end by 6 bases, with 14 bases between. The CDR3 has 14 residues. The CDR3 DNA follows: TGCGCCAGCAGCCTTAGCGATACCCGGGATACGCAGTATTTT. Translated: CASSLSDTRDTQYF.

The gene calls are TRBV2 and TRBJ1-2, with 10 bases that match TRBD1. This CDR3 has 15 residues. The germline V gene has CDR1 SNHLY and CDR2 FYNNEI. The V segment lost 5 bases and the J segment 4 bases; nucleotides outside the gene matches: 7. CDR3 amino acids: CASSTRQGALYGYTF. CDR3 DNA sequence: TGTGCCAGCAGTACCCGACAGGGGGCCCTCTATGGCTACACCTTC.

This rearrangement joins TRBV7-9 to TRBJ1-2; D is perhaps TRBD1 (5 bases). The germline gives CDR1 SEHNR, CDR2 FQNEAQ (reference sequence). This CDR3 region has 12 residues. The V end lost 4 bases, the J end lost 8 bases, and 11 bases lay between the germline ends. DNA for the CDR3: TGTGCCAGCAGCTACCTTGGGGGGGGCTACACCTTC. Translation gives CASSYLGGGYTF. Complete variable domain (other parts from reference TRBV7-9 and TRBJ1-2): DTGVSQNPRHKITKRGQNVTFRCDPISEHNRLYWYRQTLGQGPEFLTYFQNEAQLEKSRLLSDRFSAERPKGSFSTLEIQRTEQGDSAMYLCASSYLGGGYTFGSGTRLTVV.

This rearrangement joins TRBV9 to TRBJ1-3, with D uncertain. The CDR3 loop spans 14 amino acids. Deletions cut 3 bases from V and 2 bases from J, with 9 bases between. Germline V gives CDR1 SGDLS, CDR2 YYNGEE. In nucleotides, the CDR3 is TGTGCCAGCAGCGCCTCAGAACCTGGAAACACCATATATTTT. It codes for CASSASEPGNTIYF.

This chain uses TRBV7-8 with TRBJ1-1; D is undetermined. CDR1 SGHVS and CDR2 FQNEAQ come from the germline V gene. The CDR3 totals 14 residues. The germline V and J ends were trimmed by 5 bases and 1 base, with 11 bases remaining between them. CDR3 DNA: TGTGCCAGCAGCAACATTATACGGAACACTGAAGCTTTCTTT. The encoded protein is CASSNIIRNTEAFF.

The chain links TRBV11-2 to TRBJ1-2; D ambiguous. The ends were cut back, 3 bases at V and 2 bases at J, with 7 bases in the middle. CDR3 length equals 13 residues. CDR1 and CDR2 from the germline V gene are SGHAT and FQNNGV. CDR3 in amino acids: CASSFRENYGYTF. In DNA, the CDR3 is TGTGCCAGCAGCTTTCGCGAGAACTATGGCTACACCTTC.

The chain is built from TRBV10-2 and TRBJ2-7, with 7 bases aligning to TRBD2. CDR1 and CDR2 from the germline V gene are WSHSY and SAAADI. The CDR3 sequence is 13 residues long. Unmatched junction bases numbered 7, after V lost 2 bases and J lost 9 bases. As DNA, the CDR3 is TGCGCCAGCAGTGAGACCCCATGGGGGGGGCAGTACTTC. It translates to CASSETPWGGQYF.

The rearrangement uses TRBV2 and TRBJ1-6, with D possibly TRBD1 on 6 matching bases. CDR3 length: 14 amino acids. V gave up 7 bases and J gave up 9 bases, with 16 bases separating them. Germline-derived CDR1 and CDR2 are SNHLY and FYNNEI. The CDR3 here is CASIPRGLGSPLHF. CDR3 nucleotide sequence: TGTGCCAGCATCCCCAGGGGTTTGGGTTCACCCCTCCACTTT.

The rearrangement links TRBV19 to TRBJ1-1; D is uncertain. The germline gives CDR1 LNHDA, CDR2 SQIVND (reference sequence). The CDR3 runs 16 residues. Trimming pared 3 bases from V and 1 base from J, leaving 15 bases between. The CDR3 coding sequence is TGTGCCAGTAGTATGGGAGGAGGACGGGGGAACACTGAAGCTTTCTTT. Protein sequence: CASSMGGGRGNTEAFF. Full variable domain (outside the CDR3, taken from reference TRBV19 and TRBJ1-1): DGGITQSPKYLFRKEGQNVTLSCEQNLNHDAMYWYRQDPGQGLRLIYYSQIVNDFQKGDIAEGYSVSREKKESFPLTVTSAQKNPTAFYLCASSMGGGRGNTEAFFGQGTRLTVV.

The V call is TRBV12-5, the J call TRBJ1-4; weak D call: TRBD1 (5 bases). In germline, CDR1 is LGHNT, CDR2 FRNRAP. V gave up 2 bases and J gave up 0 bases, with 16 bases separating them. The CDR3 runs to 18 residues. The CDR3 DNA sequence: TGTGCTAGTGGTTTGCAGTGGAGAGACAGCGCAACTAATGAAAAACTGTTTTTT. It codes for CASGLQWRDSATNEKLFF.

The V gene is TRBV9, the J gene TRBJ2-5; weak D call: TRBD2 (6 bases). The V gene's germline CDR1 is SGDLS and CDR2 YYNGEE. The CDR3 is made up of 15 amino acids. With 0 bases removed from V and 5 bases from J, the gap between germline ends came to 14 bases. The CDR3 spells CASSVGVLGGETQYF. Written as DNA, the CDR3 is TGTGCCAGCAGCGTAGGGGTCCTCGGGGGTGAGACCCAGTACTTC.

This clone appeared a few times. This chain links TRBV6-4 with TRBJ1-5; possible D gene TRBD1, 5 bases. The V and J ends lost 5 bases and 6 bases respectively, with 23 bases between them. Germline CDR1 is MRHNA and CDR2 is SNTAGT. This CDR3 has 17 residues. Here the CDR3 DNA reads TGTGCCAGCAGTCAGAGACAGACAACTCCGGGCGGTCAGCCCCAGCATTTT. The encoded protein is CASSQRQTTPGGQPQHF.